The clone carrying this TCR beta chain was observed a single time. No antigen is known for it. The entry originates in a study of molecular identifiers for immune sequencing clone quantification. Study context: Split five ways in replicates, RNA from roughly 20,000 or 100,000 naive CD8 cells had four portions sequenced. Points from the study as a whole: Jurkat TCR RNA spiked in from one cell reportedly remained identifiable amid around 1 million naive cells.

From germline, CDR1 is LNHNV and CDR2 YYDKDF (reference sequence). CDR3 length: 18 residues. Germline trimming cut 2 bases from V and 6 bases from J; bases unmatched to any gene: 17. Via MiXCR, TCRdb re-called the PCR reads, giving one row per CDR3 protein. The data show over 90,000 distinct CDR3 sequences, about 35% seen once. Investigators produced naive CD8 libraries from 20,000 to 1,000,000 sorted cells, drawing on 10%, 30% or 50% RNA. This sequence joins TRBV15 and TRBJ2-3; 7 bases agree with TRBD2. Sequencing was done on a sample of naive CD8+ T cells from blood, with Jurkat cell RNA spiked in. Subset meaning: FACS-sorted CD8+CD4-CCR7+CD45RA+ naive T cells. This sequence was found in a human donor in good health. Some libraries in this study had Jurkat cell RNA spiked in. The CDR3 bases are TGTGCCACCAGCAGACCTATGGGAGGGAGCGTAACGGTTGATACGCAGTATTTT. It translates to CATSRPMGGSVTVDTQYF. The full variable domain, rest sourced from reference TRBV15 and TRBJ2-3, is DAMVIQNPRYQVTQFGKPVTLSCSQTLNHNVMYWYQQKSSQAPKLLFHYYDKDFNNEADTPDNFQSRRPNTSFCFLDIRSPGLGDTAMYLCATSRPMGGSVTVDTQYFGPGTRLTVL.